This T cell receptor beta chain came from a study of cytomegalovirus exposure and HLA in healthy donors. In the PCR, 60 Vbeta and 13 Jbeta primers were used. Using immunoSEQ multiplex PCR, the repertoire was profiled, and TCRdb retains in-frame clones only, with some absent. The sample has 150,000 to 200,000 clones, 70% to 80% seen once. This clone was seen more than once but under ten times. The V gene's germline CDR1 is LGHNA and CDR2 YSLEER. There are 16 residues in the CDR3. The V and J ends lost 0 bases and 3 bases respectively, with 14 bases between them. The source is a woman in her 30s in good health and CMV-seropositive. Sequencing input: PBMCs. The chain is built from TRBV4-3 and TRBJ1-2; tentative D call: TRBD1 (5 bases). This CDR3 is CASSQDHPTRDYGYTF. CDR3 DNA sequence: TGCGCCAGCAGCCAAGATCATCCGACCAGGGACTATGGCTACACCTTC.